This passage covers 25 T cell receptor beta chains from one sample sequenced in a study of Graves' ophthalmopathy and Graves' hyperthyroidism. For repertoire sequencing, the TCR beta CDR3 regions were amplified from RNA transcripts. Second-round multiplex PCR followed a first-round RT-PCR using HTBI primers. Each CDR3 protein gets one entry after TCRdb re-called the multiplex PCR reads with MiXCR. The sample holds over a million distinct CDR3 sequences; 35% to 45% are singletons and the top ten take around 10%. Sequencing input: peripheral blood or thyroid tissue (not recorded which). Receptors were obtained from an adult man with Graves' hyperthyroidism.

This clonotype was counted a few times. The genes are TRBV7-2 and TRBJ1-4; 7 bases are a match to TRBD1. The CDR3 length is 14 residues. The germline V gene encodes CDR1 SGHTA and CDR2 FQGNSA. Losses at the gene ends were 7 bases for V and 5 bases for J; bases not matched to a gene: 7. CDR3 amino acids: CASNQPGGNEKLFF. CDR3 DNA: TGTGCCAGCAATCAGCCAGGGGGGAATGAAAAACTGTTTTTT.

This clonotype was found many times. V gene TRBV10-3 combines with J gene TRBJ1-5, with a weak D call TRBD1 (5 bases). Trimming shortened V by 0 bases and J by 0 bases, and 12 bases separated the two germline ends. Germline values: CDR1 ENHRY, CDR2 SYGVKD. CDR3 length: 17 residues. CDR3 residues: CAISESNRRNSNQPQHF. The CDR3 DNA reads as TGTGCCATCAGTGAGTCGAACAGGAGAAATAGCAATCAGCCCCAGCATTTT.

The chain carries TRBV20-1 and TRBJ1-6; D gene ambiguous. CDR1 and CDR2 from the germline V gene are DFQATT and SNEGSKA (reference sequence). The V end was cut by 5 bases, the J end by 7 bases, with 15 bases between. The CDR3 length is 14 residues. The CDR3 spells CSAPQATLNSPLHF. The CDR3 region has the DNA TGCAGTGCTCCCCAGGCGACGTTGAATTCACCCCTCCACTTT.

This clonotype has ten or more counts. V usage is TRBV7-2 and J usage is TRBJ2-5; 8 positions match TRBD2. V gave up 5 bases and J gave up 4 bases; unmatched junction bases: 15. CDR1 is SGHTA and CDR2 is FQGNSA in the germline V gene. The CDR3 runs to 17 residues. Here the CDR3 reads CASSPRRGGGTGETQYF. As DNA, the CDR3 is TGTGCCAGCAGCCCCCGGAGGGGCGGGGGGACGGGAGAGACCCAGTACTTC.

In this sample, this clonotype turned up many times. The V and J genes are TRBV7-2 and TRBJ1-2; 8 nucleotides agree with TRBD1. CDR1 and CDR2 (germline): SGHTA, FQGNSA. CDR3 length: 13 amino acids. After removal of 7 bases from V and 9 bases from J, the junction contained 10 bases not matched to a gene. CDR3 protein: CASTLTGDRSYTF. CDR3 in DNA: TGTGCCAGCACCCTTACCGGGGACAGGAGCTACACCTTC.

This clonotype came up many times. Here the CDR3 reads CASRGGSSEQYF. CDR3 in DNA: TGCGCCAGCAGGGGGGGGTCGAGCGAGCAGTACTTC. The genes are TRBV10-2 and TRBJ2-7; 7 bases line up with TRBD2. The CDR3 sequence is 12 residues long. After removal of 6 bases from V and 6 bases from J, the junction contained 5 bases not matched to a gene. Germline V gives CDR1 WSHSY, CDR2 SAAADI.

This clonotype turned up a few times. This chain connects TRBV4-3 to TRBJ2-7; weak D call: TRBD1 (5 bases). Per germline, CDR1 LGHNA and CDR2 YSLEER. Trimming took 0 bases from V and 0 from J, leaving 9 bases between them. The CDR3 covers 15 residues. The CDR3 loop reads CASSQDPDSSYEQYF. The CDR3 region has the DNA TGCGCCAGCAGCCAAGATCCCGACAGCTCCTACGAGCAGTACTTC.

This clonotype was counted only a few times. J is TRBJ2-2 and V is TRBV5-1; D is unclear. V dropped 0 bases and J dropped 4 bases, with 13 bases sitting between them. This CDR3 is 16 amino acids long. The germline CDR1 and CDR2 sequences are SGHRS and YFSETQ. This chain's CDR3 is CASSLGQQLVTGELFF. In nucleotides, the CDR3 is TGCGCCAGCAGCTTGGGGCAGCAGTTAGTCACCGGGGAGCTGTTTTTT.

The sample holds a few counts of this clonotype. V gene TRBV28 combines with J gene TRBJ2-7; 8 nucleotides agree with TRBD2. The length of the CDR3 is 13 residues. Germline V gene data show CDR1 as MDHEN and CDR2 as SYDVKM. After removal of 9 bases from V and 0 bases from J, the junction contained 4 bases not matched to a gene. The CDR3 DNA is TGTGCCAGAGGGACTAGGGGCTCCTACGAGCAGTACTTC. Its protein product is CARGTRGSYEQYF.

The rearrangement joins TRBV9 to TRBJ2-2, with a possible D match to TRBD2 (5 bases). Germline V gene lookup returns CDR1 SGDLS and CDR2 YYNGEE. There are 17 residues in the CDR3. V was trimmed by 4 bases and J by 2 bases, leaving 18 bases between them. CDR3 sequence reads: CASSNSPSSGNTGELFF. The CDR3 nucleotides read TGTGCCAGCAGCAACAGTCCTAGCTCTGGAAACACCGGGGAGCTGTTTTTT.

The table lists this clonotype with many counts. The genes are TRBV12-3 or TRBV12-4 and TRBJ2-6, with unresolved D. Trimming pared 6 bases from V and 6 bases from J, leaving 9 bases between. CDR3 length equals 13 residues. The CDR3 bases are TGTGCCAGCAGGGTAACGTTGGCCAACGTCCTGACTTTC. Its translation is CASRVTLANVLTF.

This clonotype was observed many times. The CDR3 is CSARMGREETQYF. The CDR3 DNA sequence: TGCAGTGCTAGAATGGGCAGGGAGGAGACCCAGTACTTC. The V gene is TRBV20-1, the J gene TRBJ2-5; D may match TRBD1 or TRBD2 (5 bases each). The CDR3 sequence is 13 residues long. Trimming stripped 2 bases from V and 5 bases from J, with 12 bases between. Per the germline V gene, CDR1 is DFQATT and CDR2 is SNEGSKA (reference sequence).

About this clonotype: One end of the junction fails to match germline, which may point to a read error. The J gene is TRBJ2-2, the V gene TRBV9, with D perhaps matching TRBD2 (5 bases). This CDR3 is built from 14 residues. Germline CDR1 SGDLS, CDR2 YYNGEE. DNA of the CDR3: TGTACCAGCAGAGCGGTCGGGGTTCCCGGGGAGCTGTTTTTT. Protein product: CTSRAVGVPGELFF.

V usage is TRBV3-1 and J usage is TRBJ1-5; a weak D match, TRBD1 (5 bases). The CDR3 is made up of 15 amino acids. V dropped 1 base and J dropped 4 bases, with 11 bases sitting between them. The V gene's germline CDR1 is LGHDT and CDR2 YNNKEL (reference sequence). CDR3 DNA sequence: TGTGCCAGCAGCCAAGGACCTCAGGGAAATCAGCCCCAGCATTTT. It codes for CASSQGPQGNQPQHF.

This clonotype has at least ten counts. For the CDR3, the DNA is TGTGCCAGCAGCTTAGAGGGGGGGCCAACCTACGAGCAGTACTTC. It encodes CASSLEGGPTYEQYF. V and J are TRBV7-8 and TRBJ2-7, with D perhaps matching TRBD2 (7 bases). Deletions cut 1 base from V and 2 bases from J, with 12 bases between. The CDR3 loop spans 15 amino acids. CDR1 and CDR2 from the germline V gene are SGHVS and FQNEAQ.

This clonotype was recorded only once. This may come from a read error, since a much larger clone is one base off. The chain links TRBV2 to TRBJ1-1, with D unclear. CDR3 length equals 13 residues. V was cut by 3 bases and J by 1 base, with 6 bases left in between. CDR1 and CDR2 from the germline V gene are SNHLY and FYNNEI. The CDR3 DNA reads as TGTGCCAGCAGTGATGGGCCGAACACTGAAGCTTTCTTT. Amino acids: CASSDGPNTEAFF.

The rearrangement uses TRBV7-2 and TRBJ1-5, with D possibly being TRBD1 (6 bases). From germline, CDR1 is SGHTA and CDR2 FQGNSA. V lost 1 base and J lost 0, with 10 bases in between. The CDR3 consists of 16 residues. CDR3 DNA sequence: TGTGCCAGCAGCTTAGGACAGGCCGATAGCAATCAGCCCCAGCATTTT. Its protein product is CASSLGQADSNQPQHF.

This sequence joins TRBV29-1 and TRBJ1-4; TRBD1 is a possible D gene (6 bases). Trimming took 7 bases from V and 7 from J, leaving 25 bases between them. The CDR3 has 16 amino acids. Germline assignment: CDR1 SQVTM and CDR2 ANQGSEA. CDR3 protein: CSAVTGNIEFGEKLFF. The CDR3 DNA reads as TGCAGCGCTGTGACAGGAAATATTGAGTTTGGTGAAAAACTGTTTTTT. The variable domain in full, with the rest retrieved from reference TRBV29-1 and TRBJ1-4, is SAVISQKPSRDICQRGTSLTIQCQVDSQVTMMFWYRQQPGQSLTLIATANQGSEATYESGFVIDKFPISRPNLTFSTLTVSNMSPEDSSIYLCSAVTGNIEFGEKLFFGSGTQLSVL.

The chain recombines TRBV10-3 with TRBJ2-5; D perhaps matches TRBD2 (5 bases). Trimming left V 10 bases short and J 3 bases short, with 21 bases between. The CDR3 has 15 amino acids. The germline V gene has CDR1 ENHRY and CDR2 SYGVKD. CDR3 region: CASSPTWTDKETQYF. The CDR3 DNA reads TGTGCCAGCAGCCCAACATGGACTGATAAAGAGACCCAGTACTTC.

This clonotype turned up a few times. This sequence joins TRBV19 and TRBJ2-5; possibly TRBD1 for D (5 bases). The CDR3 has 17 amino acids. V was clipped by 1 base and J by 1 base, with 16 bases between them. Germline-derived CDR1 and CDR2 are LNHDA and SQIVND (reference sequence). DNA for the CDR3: TGTGCCAGTAGTATAGCTGGGGCCGATAACTTCCAAGAGACCCAGTACTTC. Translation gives CASSIAGADNFQETQYF.

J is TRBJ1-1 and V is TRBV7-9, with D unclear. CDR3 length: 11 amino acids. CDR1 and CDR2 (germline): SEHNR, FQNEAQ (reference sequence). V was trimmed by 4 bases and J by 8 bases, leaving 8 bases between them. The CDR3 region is CASSSTLEAFF. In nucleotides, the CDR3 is TGTGCCAGCAGCTCGACACTCGAAGCTTTCTTT.

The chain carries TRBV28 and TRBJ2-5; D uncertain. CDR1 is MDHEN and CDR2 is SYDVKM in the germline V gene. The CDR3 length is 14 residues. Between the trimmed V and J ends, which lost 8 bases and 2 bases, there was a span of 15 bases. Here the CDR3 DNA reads TGTGCCAGCTCCTACGAGAGTACTCAAGAGACCCAGTACTTC. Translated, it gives CASSYESTQETQYF. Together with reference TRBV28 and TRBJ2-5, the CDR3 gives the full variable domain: DVKVTQSSRYLVKRTGEKVFLECVQDMDHENMFWYRQDPGLGLRLIYFSYDVKMKEKGDIPEGYSVSREKKERFSLILESASTNQTSMYLCASSYESTQETQYFGPGTRLLVL.

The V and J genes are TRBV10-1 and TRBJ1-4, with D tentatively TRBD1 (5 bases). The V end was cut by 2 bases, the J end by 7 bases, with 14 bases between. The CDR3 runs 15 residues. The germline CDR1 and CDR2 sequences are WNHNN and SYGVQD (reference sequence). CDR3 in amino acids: CASSESRDGGEKLFF. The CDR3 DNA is TGCGCCAGCAGTGAGAGCAGGGATGGAGGTGAAAAACTGTTTTTT.

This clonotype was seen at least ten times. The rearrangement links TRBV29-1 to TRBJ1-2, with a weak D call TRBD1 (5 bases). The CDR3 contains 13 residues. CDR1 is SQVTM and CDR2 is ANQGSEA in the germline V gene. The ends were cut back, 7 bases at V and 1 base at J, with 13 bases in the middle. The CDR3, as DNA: TGCAGCGCGGACACGGGACTTAACTATGGCTACACCTTC. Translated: CSADTGLNYGYTF.

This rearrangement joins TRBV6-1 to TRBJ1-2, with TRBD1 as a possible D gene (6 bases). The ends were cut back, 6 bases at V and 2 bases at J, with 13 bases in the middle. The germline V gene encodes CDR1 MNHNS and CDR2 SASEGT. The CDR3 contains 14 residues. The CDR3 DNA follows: TGTGCCAGCAGCGCCGGGACAATCAACTATGGCTACACCTTC. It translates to CASSAGTINYGYTF.